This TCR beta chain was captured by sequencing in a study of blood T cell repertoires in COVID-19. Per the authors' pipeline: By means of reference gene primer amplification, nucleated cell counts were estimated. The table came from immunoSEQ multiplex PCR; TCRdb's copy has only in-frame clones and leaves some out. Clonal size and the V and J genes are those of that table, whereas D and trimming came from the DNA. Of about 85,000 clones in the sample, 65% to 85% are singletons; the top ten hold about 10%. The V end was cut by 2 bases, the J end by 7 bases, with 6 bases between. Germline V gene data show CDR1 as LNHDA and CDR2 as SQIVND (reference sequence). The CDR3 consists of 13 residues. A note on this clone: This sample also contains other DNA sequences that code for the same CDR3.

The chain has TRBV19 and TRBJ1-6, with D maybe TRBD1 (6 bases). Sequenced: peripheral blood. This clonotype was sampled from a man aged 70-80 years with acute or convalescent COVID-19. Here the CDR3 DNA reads TGTGCCAGTAGTATACAGGGGAATTCACCCCTCCACTTT. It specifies CASSIQGNSPLHF.